This TCR beta chain came from a study of blood T cell repertoires in COVID-19. Study summary: Samples representing acute and convalescent COVID-19 were sourced from the United States, Italy and Spain.

TCRdb's copy holds only in-frame clones and misses some; the assay was immunoSEQ multiplex PCR. The table shows approximately 220,000 clones, with about 80% occurring only once. Sequencing was performed on peripheral blood. This TCR was recovered from a woman between 40 and 50 years old with active or convalescent COVID-19.

For the CDR3, the DNA is TGTGCCAGCAGTACTAGCGGGAGCTACAATGAGCAGTTCTTC. Its translation: CASSTSGSYNEQFF. This chain joins TRBV6-2 or TRBV6-3 and TRBJ2-1, with 11 bases that match TRBD2. Germline V gene lookup returns CDR1 MNHEY and CDR2 SVGEGT. The CDR3 runs 14 residues. V dropped 5 bases and J dropped 3; count of bases not matched to a gene: 0.